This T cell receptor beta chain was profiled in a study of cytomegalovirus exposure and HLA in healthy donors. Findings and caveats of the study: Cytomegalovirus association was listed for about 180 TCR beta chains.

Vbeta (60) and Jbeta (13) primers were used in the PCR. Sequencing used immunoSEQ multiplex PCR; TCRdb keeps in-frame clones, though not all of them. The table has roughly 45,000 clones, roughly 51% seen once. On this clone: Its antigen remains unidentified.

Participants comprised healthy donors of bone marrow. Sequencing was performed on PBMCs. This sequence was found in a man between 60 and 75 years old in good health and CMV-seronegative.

For the CDR3, the DNA is TGTGCCAGCAGCTTCCGAGCGGGAGAAGGTTCCAATGAGCAGTTCTTC. This translates into CASSFRAGEGSNEQFF. The chain carries TRBV9 and TRBJ2-1; 8 bases are shared with TRBD2. V shed 4 bases and J 6 bases; nucleotides not matched to a gene: 12. CDR3 length: 16 amino acids. Germline V lookup: CDR1 SGDLS, CDR2 YYNGEE. Looking up the rest from reference TRBV9 and TRBJ2-1 gives the full variable domain: DSGVTQTPKHLITATGQRVTLRCSPRSGDLSVYWYQQSLDQGLQFLIQYYNGEERAKGNILERFSAQQFPDLHSELNLSSLELGDSALYFCASSFRAGEGSNEQFFGPGTRLTVL.